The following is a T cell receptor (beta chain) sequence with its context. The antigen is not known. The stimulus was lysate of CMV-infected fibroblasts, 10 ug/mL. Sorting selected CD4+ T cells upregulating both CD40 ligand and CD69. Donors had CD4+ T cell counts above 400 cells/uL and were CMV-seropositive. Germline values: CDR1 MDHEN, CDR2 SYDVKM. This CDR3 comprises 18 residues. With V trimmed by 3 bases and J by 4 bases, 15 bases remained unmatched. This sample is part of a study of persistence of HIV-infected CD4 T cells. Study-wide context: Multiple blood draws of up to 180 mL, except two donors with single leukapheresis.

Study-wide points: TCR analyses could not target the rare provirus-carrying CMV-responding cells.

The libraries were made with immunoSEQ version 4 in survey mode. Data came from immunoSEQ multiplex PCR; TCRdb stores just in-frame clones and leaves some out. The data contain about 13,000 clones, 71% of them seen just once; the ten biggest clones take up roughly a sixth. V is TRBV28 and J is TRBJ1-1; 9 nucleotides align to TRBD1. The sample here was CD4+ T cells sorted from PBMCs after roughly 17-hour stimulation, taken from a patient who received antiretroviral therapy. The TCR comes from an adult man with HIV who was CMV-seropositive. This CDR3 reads CASSFLPRTGGGSTEAFF. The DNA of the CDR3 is TGTGCCAGCAGTTTCCTCCCTCGAACAGGGGGCGGGAGCACTGAAGCTTTCTTT.